This T cell receptor beta chain was profiled in a study of blood T cell repertoires in COVID-19. Germline V gene data show CDR1 as SEHNR and CDR2 as FQNEAQ (reference sequence). The CDR3 has 15 residues. As regards this clone: One end of the junction does not line up with germline, which may come from a read error.

Assay: immunoSEQ multiplex PCR; the TCRdb copy retains only in-frame clones and omits some. The sample has 150,000 to 200,000 clones, about nine tenths seen once; the top ten hold under 2.5%. Sequencing was performed on peripheral blood. This rearrangement joins TRBV7-9 to TRBJ2-5, with 7 bases identical to TRBD2. The clonotype originates from a man between 65 and 85 years old with active or convalescent COVID-19. CDR3 DNA: TGTGCCAGCAGATTAGTGGGCGGGGGTCAAGAGACCCAGTACTTC. This translates into CASRLVGGGQETQYF.